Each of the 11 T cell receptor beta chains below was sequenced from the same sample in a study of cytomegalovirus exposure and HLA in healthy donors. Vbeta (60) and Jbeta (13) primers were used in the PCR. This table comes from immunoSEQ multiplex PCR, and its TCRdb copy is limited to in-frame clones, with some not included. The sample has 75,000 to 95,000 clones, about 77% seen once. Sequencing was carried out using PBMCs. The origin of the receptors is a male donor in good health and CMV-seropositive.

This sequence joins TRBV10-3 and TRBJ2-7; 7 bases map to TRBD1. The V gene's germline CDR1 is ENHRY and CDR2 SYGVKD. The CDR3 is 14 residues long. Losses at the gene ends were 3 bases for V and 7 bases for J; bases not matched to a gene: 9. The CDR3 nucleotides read TGTGCCATCAGTGAAGGGCCGTCAGGGGGAGAGCAGTACTTC. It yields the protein CAISEGPSGGEQYF.

CDR3 sequence (DNA): TGTGCCAGCAGGAGAGCCTTTGACAGCCAGTATAGCAATCAGCCCCAGCATTTT. This translates into CASRRAFDSQYSNQPQHF. V is TRBV2 and J is TRBJ1-5, with D maybe TRBD1 (5 bases). V was trimmed by 6 bases and J by 0 bases, leaving 21 bases between them. The germline V gene encodes CDR1 SNHLY and CDR2 FYNNEI. This CDR3 spans 18 amino acids.

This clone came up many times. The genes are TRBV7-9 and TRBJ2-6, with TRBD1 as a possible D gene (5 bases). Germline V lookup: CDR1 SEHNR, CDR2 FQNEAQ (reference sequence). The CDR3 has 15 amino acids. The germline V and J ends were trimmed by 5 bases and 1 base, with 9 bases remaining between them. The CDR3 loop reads CASSATESGANVLTF. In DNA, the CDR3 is TGTGCCAGCAGCGCGACAGAATCTGGGGCCAACGTCCTGACTTTC.

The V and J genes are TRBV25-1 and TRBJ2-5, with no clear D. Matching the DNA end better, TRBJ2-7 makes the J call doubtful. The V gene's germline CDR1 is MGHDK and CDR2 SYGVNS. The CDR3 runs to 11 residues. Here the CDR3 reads CASGDFYEQYF. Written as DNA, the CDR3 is TGTGCCAGCGGAGATTTCTACGAGCAGTACTTC.

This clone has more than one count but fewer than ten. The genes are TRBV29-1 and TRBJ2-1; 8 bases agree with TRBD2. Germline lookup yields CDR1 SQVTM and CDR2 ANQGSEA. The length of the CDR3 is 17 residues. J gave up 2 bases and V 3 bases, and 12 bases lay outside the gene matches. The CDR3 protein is CSVDGLAGGVTYNEQFF. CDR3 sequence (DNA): TGCAGCGTTGATGGCTTGGCGGGGGGCGTCACCTACAATGAGCAGTTCTTC.

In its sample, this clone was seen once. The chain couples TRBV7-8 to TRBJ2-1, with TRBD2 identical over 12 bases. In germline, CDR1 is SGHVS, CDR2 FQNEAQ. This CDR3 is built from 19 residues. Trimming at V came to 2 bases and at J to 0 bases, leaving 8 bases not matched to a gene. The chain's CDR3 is CASSLTGLAGSSSYNEQFF. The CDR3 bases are TGTGCCAGCAGCTTAACCGGACTAGCGGGGTCGAGCTCCTACAATGAGCAGTTCTTC. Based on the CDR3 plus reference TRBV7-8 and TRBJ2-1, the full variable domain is GAGVSQSPRYKVAKRGQDVALRCDPISGHVSLFWYQQALGQGPEFLTYFQNEAQLDKSGLPSDRFFAERPEGSVSTLKIQRTQQEDSAVYLCASSLTGLAGSSSYNEQFFGPGTRLTVL.

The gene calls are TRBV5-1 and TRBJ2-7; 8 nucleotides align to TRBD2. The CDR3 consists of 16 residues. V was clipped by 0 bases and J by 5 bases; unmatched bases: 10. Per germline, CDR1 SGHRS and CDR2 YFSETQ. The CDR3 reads CASSLASGGRWHEQYF. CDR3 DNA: TGCGCCAGCAGCTTGGCCAGTGGCGGGAGGTGGCACGAGCAGTACTTC.

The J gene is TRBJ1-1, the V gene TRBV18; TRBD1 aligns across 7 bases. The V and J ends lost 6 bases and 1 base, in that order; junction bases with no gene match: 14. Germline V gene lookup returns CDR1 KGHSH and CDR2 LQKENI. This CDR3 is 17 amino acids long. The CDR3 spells CASSRLREGGGNTEAFF. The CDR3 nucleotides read TGTGCCAGCTCCCGACTAAGGGAAGGGGGCGGGAACACTGAAGCTTTCTTT.

Written as DNA, the CDR3 is TGTGCCAGCAGTCTAGCGGGGATTAGCTACAATGAGCAGTTCTTC. Encoded protein: CASSLAGISYNEQFF. This chain connects TRBV7-8 to TRBJ2-1, with 9 nucleotides matching TRBD2. CDR3 size: 15 residues. V dropped 6 bases and J dropped 3; count of bases not matched to a gene: 6. Germline V lookup: CDR1 SGHVS, CDR2 FQNEAQ. The variable domain in full, with the rest retrieved from reference TRBV7-8 and TRBJ2-1, is GAGVSQSPRYKVAKRGQDVALRCDPISGHVSLFWYQQALGQGPEFLTYFQNEAQLDKSGLPSDRFFAERPEGSVSTLKIQRTQQEDSAVYLCASSLAGISYNEQFFGPGTRLTVL.

The CDR3 bases are TGTGCCAGCAGGGGGCTCTTGACCGGGGAGCTGTTTTTT. Translated: CASRGLLTGELFF. The chain is built from TRBV6-6 and TRBJ2-2; D might be TRBD1 (5 bases). V was cut by 6 bases and J by 5 bases, with 10 bases left in between. CDR1 and CDR2 (germline): MNHNY, SVGAGI (reference sequence). CDR3 length: 13 amino acids.

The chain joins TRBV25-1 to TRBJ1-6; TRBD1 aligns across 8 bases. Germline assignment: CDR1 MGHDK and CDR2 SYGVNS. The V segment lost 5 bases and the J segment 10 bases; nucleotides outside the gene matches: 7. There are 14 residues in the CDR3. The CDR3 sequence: CASSIGQGPSPLHF. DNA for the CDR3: TGTGCCAGCAGTATTGGACAGGGCCCGTCACCCCTCCACTTT.